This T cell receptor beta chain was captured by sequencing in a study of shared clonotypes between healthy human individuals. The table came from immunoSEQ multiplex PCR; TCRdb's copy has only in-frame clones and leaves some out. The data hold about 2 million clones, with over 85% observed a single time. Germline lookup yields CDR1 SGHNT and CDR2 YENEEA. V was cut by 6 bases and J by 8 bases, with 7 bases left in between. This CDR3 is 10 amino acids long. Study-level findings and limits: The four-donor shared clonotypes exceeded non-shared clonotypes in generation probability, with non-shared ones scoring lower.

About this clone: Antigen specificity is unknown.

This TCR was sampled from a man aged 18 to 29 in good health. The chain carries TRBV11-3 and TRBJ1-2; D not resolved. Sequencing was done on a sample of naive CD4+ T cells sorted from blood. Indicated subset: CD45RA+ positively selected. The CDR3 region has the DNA TGTGCCAGCAGACAGTTCGGCTACACCTTC. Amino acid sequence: CASRQFGYTF.